The 28 T cell receptor beta chains reported below all come from one sample, sequenced in a study of blood T cell repertoires in COVID-19. Profiling relied on immunoSEQ multiplex PCR, and the TCRdb table lists in-frame clones only, not all of them. Among fewer than 500,000 clones listed, about 90% were seen once. The sequencing sample was made of peripheral blood. The receptors shown here come from a man aged 18 to 30 with COVID-19, enrolled during active disease.

This chain connects TRBV6-6 to TRBJ1-6; 7 bases are a match to TRBD1. Germline trimming cut 4 bases from V and 10 bases from J; bases unmatched to any gene: 7. The germline V gene encodes CDR1 MNHNY and CDR2 SVGAGI (reference sequence). CDR3 length: 14 amino acids. This chain's CDR3 is CASSFDRDGSPLHF. The CDR3 region has the DNA TGTGCCAGCAGTTTCGACAGGGACGGATCACCCCTCCACTTT.

The chain joins TRBV11-3 to TRBJ2-7, with TRBD2 as a possible D gene (5 bases). The germline V gene encodes CDR1 SGHNT and CDR2 YENEEA. The CDR3 spans 12 residues. The V end was cut by 5 bases, the J end by 6 bases, with 11 bases between. The CDR3, as DNA: TGTGCCAGCAGCCCAATGGAGGTCGAGCAGTACTTC. This sequence encodes CASSPMEVEQYF.

The rearrangement joins TRBV11-2 to TRBJ2-7, with D possibly matching TRBD2 (5 bases). The CDR3 covers 12 residues. Germline CDR1 SGHAT, CDR2 FQNNGV. V was cut by 4 bases and J by 3 bases, with 7 bases left in between. CDR3 loop: CASSSGLYEQYF. CDR3 in DNA: TGTGCCAGCAGCTCCGGACTCTACGAGCAGTACTTC. Full variable domain (outside the CDR3, taken from reference TRBV11-2 and TRBJ2-7): EAGVAQSPRYKIIEKRQSVAFWCNPISGHATLYWYQQILGQGPKLLIQFQNNGVVDDSQLPKDRFSAERLKGVDSTLKIQPAKLEDSAVYLCASSSGLYEQYFGPGTRLTVT.

In nucleotides, the CDR3 is TGTGCCAGCAGTTTATTCCAGGGTGACCCCTACGAGCAGTACTTC. It is translated as CASSLFQGDPYEQYF. The V and J genes are TRBV27 and TRBJ2-7; TRBD1 might be the D (5 bases). Germline V gene sequence: CDR1 MNHEY, CDR2 SMNVEV (reference sequence). The CDR3 runs 15 residues. V was shortened by 1 base and J by 2 bases, with 12 bases between the two germline ends.

The chain recombines TRBV13 with TRBJ1-1; 7 positions agree with TRBD1. V lost 1 base and J lost 0; bases outside the gene matches: 2. The length of the CDR3 is 15 residues. CDR1 PRHDT and CDR2 FYEKMQ come from the germline V gene (reference sequence). The CDR3 loop reads CASSLAGTVNTEAFF. The CDR3 DNA follows: TGTGCCAGCAGCTTAGCCGGGACAGTGAACACTGAAGCTTTCTTT.

The rearrangement joins TRBV7-8 to TRBJ2-1, with D perhaps TRBD1 (6 bases). CDR1 is SGHVS and CDR2 is FQNEAQ in the germline V gene. V dropped 2 bases and J dropped 6 bases, with 17 bases sitting between them. The CDR3 covers 16 residues. The CDR3 reads CASSLIKRTERNEQFF. Written as DNA, the CDR3 is TGTGCCAGCAGCTTAATTAAGCGGACAGAGCGCAATGAGCAGTTCTTC.

With regard to this clone: In the same sample, other DNA sequences code for this CDR3. V and J are TRBV18 and TRBJ1-1; perhaps TRBD1 as D (5 bases). Germline lookup yields CDR1 KGHSH and CDR2 LQKENI. The V end lost 3 bases, the J end lost 5 bases, and 13 bases lay between the germline ends. The CDR3 has 14 residues. This chain's CDR3 is CASSPDRGGTEAFF. DNA of the CDR3: TGTGCCAGCTCACCGGATCGGGGGGGGACTGAAGCTTTCTTT.

CDR3 bases: TGTGCCAGCAGTTCCCCAACAGGCCGAACAAACTACGAGCAGTACTTC. This encodes CASSSPTGRTNYEQYF. The rearrangement uses TRBV5-4 and TRBJ2-7; D is perhaps TRBD1 (5 bases). The CDR3 runs 16 residues. The germline V gene encodes CDR1 SGHNT and CDR2 YYREEE (reference sequence). Trimming shortened V by 5 bases and J by 3 bases, and 21 bases separated the two germline ends.

This chain uses TRBV19 with TRBJ1-3; D is unclear. The CDR3 is 16 amino acids. The germline V and J ends were trimmed by 5 bases and 0 bases, with 14 bases remaining between them. In germline, CDR1 is LNHDA, CDR2 SQIVND (reference sequence). The CDR3 sequence is CASSGELEPSGNTIYF. CDR3 bases: TGTGCCAGTAGTGGTGAGTTGGAGCCCTCTGGAAACACCATATATTTT.

This rearrangement joins TRBV11-3 to TRBJ2-2; TRBD2 is a possible D gene (6 bases). Trimming left V 4 bases short and J 3 bases short, with 9 bases between. Germline CDR1 SGHNT, CDR2 YENEEA. This CDR3 spans 14 amino acids. The CDR3 reads CASSSGGHTGELFF. In DNA, the CDR3 is TGTGCCAGCAGCTCCGGAGGGCACACCGGGGAGCTGTTTTTT.

This chain joins TRBV12-5 and TRBJ2-1; D possibly corresponds to TRBD2 (5 bases). Germline V gives CDR1 LGHNT, CDR2 FRNRAP. Trimming took 0 bases from V and 6 from J, leaving 15 bases between them. This CDR3 region has 16 residues. The CDR3 nucleotides are TGTGCTAGTGGTTTGGTACTTGGACTCGACGTCAATGAGCAGTTCTTC. This codes for CASGLVLGLDVNEQFF.

J is TRBJ2-1 and V is TRBV11-2; TRBD2 aligns across 7 bases. CDR1 is SGHAT and CDR2 is FQNNGV in the germline V gene. The ends lost 0 bases at V and 1 base at J; junction bases unmatched: 3. The CDR3 covers 16 residues. The CDR3 reads CASSLELALSYNEQFF. The CDR3 coding sequence is TGTGCCAGCAGCTTAGAACTAGCGCTGTCCTACAATGAGCAGTTCTTC.

In nucleotides, the CDR3 is TGTGCCACCCGGACAGGGATTGGCTACGAGCAGTACTTC. Protein: CATRTGIGYEQYF. This rearrangement joins TRBV6-5 to TRBJ2-7; 8 nucleotides match TRBD1. This CDR3 has 13 residues. V trimming: 10 bases; J trimming: 3 bases; junction bases outside the gene matches: 8. Germline V CDR1 and CDR2: MNHEY, SVGAGI.

The chain has TRBV24-1 and TRBJ1-4; D not certain. The germline gives CDR1 KGHDR, CDR2 SFDVKD. V lost 7 bases and J lost 0, with 11 bases in between. This CDR3 comprises 15 residues. As DNA, the CDR3 is TGTGCCACCAGGAAGACTGAGCCAACTAATGAAAAACTGTTTTTT. Translated: CATRKTEPTNEKLFF.

Note on this clone: Other DNA sequences of this sample code for an identical CDR3. The V and J genes are TRBV6-5 and TRBJ2-7; D perhaps matches TRBD1 (5 bases). The CDR3 spans 13 residues. Germline assignment: CDR1 MNHEY and CDR2 SVGAGI. Trimming took 4 bases from V and 2 from J, leaving 9 bases between them. The CDR3 DNA follows: TGTGCCAGCAGTTTAGGACAAACCTACGAGCAGTACTTC. Protein: CASSLGQTYEQYF.

The chain recombines TRBV29-1 with TRBJ2-5, with D maybe TRBD2 (7 bases). V lost 0 bases to trimming and J lost 5 bases, with 13 bases between them. This CDR3 is 14 amino acids long. From germline, CDR1 is SQVTM and CDR2 ANQGSEA. CDR3 sequence: CSVEEPRGAETQYF. The CDR3, as DNA: TGCAGCGTTGAAGAACCCCGGGGGGCGGAGACCCAGTACTTC.

The chain uses TRBV4-1 and TRBJ2-7; a possible D gene is TRBD2 (7 bases). This CDR3 region has 15 residues. V was pared by 3 bases and J by 0 bases, with 12 bases between. Per germline, CDR1 MGHRA and CDR2 YSYEKL. In DNA, the CDR3 is TGCGCCAGCAGCCAGGAGCGGGACACCTCCTACGAGCAGTACTTC. It is translated as CASSQERDTSYEQYF.

The J gene is TRBJ2-7, the V gene TRBV4-1; D perhaps matches TRBD2 (5 bases). The CDR3 sequence is 15 residues long. Trimming shortened V by 3 bases and J by 4 bases, and 16 bases separated the two germline ends. Germline CDR1 and CDR2: MGHRA and YSYEKL. CDR3 residues: CASSQGFRDSYEQYF. CDR3 in DNA: TGCGCCAGCAGCCAGGGTTTTCGGGATTCGTACGAGCAGTACTTC.

This chain links TRBV5-4 with TRBJ1-2, with D unclear. There are 14 residues in the CDR3. V lost 3 bases, J lost 2 bases, and 11 bases lay in between. CDR1 and CDR2 (germline): SGHNT, YYREEE (reference sequence). The CDR3 spells CASSSQITNYGYTF. CDR3 coding DNA: TGTGCCAGCAGCTCGCAGATCACCAACTATGGCTACACCTTC.

The chain has TRBV12-5 and TRBJ2-1; 7 bases agree with TRBD1. The CDR3 has 15 residues. From germline, CDR1 is LGHNT and CDR2 FRNRAP. With V trimmed by 7 bases and J by 0 bases, 6 bases remained unmatched. CDR3 coding DNA: TGTGCTAGTGCCACGGGACAGAGCTCCTACAATGAGCAGTTCTTC. This gives the protein CASATGQSSYNEQFF.

The CDR3 bases are TGTGCCACCAGTGGGAGCGGGGGAGGGAATCCCCAAGAGACCCAGTACTTC. It encodes CATSGSGGGNPQETQYF. The V gene is TRBV24-1, the J gene TRBJ2-5; 8 bases are shared with TRBD2. This CDR3 spans 17 amino acids. Germline V gene sequence: CDR1 KGHDR, CDR2 SFDVKD. V lost 5 bases to trimming and J lost 1 base; unmatched junction nucleotides: 11.

The V call is TRBV4-1, the J call TRBJ2-2; tentatively, D is TRBD1 (5 bases). This CDR3 is built from 18 residues. Germline V gives CDR1 MGHRA, CDR2 YSYEKL. The V and J ends lost 0 bases and 0 bases respectively, with 14 bases between them. The CDR3 here is CASSQERVRASNTGELFF. DNA for the CDR3: TGCGCCAGCAGCCAAGAAAGGGTCAGGGCTTCGAACACCGGGGAGCTGTTTTTT.

The rearrangement uses TRBV5-6 and TRBJ1-2; D unclear. Germline CDR1 SGHDT, CDR2 YYEEEE. The CDR3 is 13 amino acids. Trimming took 4 bases from V and 11 from J, leaving 18 bases between them. The CDR3, as DNA: TGTGCCAGCAGCCGGGGAGGACGGTGGACTTACACCTTC. Translation gives CASSRGGRWTYTF.

V is TRBV19 and J is TRBJ1-1; the D is unclear. V shed 5 bases and J shed 1 base, with 8 bases lying between them. The CDR3 totals 13 residues. In germline, CDR1 is LNHDA, CDR2 SQIVND (reference sequence). CDR3: CASSFHGNTEAFF. DNA for the CDR3: TGTGCCAGTAGTTTCCACGGGAACACTGAAGCTTTCTTT.

The chain is built from TRBV27 and TRBJ1-1; no reliable D call. The ends were cut back, 8 bases at V and 7 bases at J, with 17 bases in the middle. Germline V lookup: CDR1 MNHEY, CDR2 SMNVEV (reference sequence). The CDR3 has 13 amino acids. In DNA form, the CDR3 reads TGTGCCAGCTCGACCGGGGAGTGGAGTGAAGCTTTCTTT. This gives the protein CASSTGEWSEAFF.

The chain links TRBV18 to TRBJ2-2; perhaps TRBD2 as D (5 bases). Germline values: CDR1 KGHSH, CDR2 LQKENI. V was trimmed by 3 bases and J by 5 bases, leaving 13 bases between them. The CDR3 covers 15 residues. The CDR3 loop is CASSPGRSGTGELFF. Written as DNA, the CDR3 is TGTGCCAGCTCACCGGGCAGGTCGGGAACCGGGGAGCTGTTTTTT. Together with reference TRBV18 and TRBJ2-2, the CDR3 gives the full variable domain: NAGVMQNPRHLVRRRGQEARLRCSPMKGHSHVYWYRQLPEEGLKFMVYLQKENIIDESGMPKERFSAEFPKEGPSILRIQQVVRGDSAAYFCASSPGRSGTGELFFGEGSRLTVL.

This chain connects TRBV10-3 to TRBJ2-5, with 8 bases lining up with TRBD2. Germline V gene data show CDR1 as ENHRY and CDR2 as SYGVKD. This CDR3 contains 16 residues. V trimming: 4 bases; J trimming: 1 base; junction bases outside the gene matches: 8. CDR3 sequence: CAISASGRASQETQYF. Written as DNA, the CDR3 is TGTGCCATCAGTGCCTCCGGGAGGGCCTCCCAAGAGACCCAGTACTTC.

In nucleotides, the CDR3 is TGTGCCAGCCTAGCGGGGGGCTACAATGAGCAGTTCTTC. Translating gives CASLAGGYNEQFF. The chain combines TRBV2 with TRBJ2-1, with 11 nucleotides matching TRBD2. V lost 8 bases and J lost 3; bases outside the gene matches: 0. This CDR3 is 13 amino acids long. Germline V lookup: CDR1 SNHLY, CDR2 FYNNEI.